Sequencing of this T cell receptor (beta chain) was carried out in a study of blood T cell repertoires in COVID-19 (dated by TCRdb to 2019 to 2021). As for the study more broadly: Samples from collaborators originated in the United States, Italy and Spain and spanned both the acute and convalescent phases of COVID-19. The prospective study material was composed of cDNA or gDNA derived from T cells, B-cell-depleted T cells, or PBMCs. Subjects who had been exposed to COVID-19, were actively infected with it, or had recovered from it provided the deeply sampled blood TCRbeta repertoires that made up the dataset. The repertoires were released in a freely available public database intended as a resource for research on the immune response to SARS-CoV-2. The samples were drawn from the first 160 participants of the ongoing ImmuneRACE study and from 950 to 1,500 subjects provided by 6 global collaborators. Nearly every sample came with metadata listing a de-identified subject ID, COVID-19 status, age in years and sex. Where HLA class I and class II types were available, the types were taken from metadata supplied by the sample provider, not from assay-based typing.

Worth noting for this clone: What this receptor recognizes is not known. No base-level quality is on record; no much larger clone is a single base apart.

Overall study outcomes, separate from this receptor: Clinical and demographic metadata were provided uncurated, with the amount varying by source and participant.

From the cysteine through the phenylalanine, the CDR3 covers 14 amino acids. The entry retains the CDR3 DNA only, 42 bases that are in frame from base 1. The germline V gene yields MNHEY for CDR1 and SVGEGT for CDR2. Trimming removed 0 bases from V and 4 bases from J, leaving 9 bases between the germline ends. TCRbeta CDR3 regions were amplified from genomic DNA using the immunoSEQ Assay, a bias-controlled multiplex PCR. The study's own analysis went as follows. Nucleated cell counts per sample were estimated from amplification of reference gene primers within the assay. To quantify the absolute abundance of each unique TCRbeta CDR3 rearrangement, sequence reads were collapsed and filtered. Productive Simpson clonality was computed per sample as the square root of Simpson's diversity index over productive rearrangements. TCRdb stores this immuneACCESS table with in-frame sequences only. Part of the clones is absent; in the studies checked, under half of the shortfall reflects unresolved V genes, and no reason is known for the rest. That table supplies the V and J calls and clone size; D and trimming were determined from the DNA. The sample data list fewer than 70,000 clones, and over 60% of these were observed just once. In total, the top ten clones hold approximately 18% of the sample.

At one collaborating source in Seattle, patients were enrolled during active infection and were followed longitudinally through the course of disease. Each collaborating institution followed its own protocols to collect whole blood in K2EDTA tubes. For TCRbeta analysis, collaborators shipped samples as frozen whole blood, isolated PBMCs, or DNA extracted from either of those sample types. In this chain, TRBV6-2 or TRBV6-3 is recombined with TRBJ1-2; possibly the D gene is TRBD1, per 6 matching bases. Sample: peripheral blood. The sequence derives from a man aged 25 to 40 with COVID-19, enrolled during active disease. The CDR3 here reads CASSYSTGPYGYTF. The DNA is TGTGCCAGCAGTTACTCTACAGGGCCCTATGGCTACACCTTC.